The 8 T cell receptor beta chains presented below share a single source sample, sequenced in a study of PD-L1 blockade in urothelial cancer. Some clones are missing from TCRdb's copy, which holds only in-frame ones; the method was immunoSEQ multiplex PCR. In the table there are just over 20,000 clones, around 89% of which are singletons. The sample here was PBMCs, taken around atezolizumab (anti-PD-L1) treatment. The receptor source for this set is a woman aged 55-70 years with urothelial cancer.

The CDR3 region has the DNA TGCGCCAGCAGCATGCGGACTAGCGGGCGCACAGATACGCAGTATTTT. Its protein is CASSMRTSGRTDTQYF. The rearrangement links TRBV5-1 to TRBJ2-3; 11 positions agree with TRBD2. V dropped 4 bases and J dropped 1; count of bases not matched to a gene: 5. Per germline, CDR1 SGHRS and CDR2 YFSETQ. This CDR3 has 16 amino acids.

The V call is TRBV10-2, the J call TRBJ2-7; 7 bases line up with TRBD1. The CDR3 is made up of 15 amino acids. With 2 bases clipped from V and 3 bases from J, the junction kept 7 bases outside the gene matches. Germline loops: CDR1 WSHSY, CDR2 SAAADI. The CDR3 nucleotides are TGCGCCAGCAGTGAGAACCACAGGGGTAGCTACGAGCAGTACTTC. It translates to CASSENHRGSYEQYF.

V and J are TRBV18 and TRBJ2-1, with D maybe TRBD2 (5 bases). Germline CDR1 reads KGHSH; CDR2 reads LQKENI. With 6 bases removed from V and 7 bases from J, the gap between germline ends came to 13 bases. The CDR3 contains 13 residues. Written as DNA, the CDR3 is TGTGCCAGCTCCCGCGGGCTCCAAAATGAGCAGTTCTTC. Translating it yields CASSRGLQNEQFF.

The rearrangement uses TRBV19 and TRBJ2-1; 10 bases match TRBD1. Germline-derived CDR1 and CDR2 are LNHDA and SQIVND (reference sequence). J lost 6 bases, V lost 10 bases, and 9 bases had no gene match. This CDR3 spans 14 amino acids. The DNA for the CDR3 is TGTGCCACAAAGTTCGGGACAGGGGCCAATGAGCAGTTCTTC. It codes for CATKFGTGANEQFF.

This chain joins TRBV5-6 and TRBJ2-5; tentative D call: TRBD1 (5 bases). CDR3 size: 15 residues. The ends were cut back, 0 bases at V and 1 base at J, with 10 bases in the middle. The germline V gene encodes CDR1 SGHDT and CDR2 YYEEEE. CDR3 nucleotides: TGTGCCAGCAGCTTGGTTGCGACAGTCCAAGAGACCCAGTACTTC. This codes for CASSLVATVQETQYF.

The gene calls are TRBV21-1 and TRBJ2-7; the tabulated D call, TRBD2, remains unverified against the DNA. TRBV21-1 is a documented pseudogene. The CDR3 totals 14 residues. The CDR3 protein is CASKGGGRAGEQYF. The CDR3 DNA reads TGTGCCAGCAAGGGGGGCGGGAGGGCCGGCGAGCAGTACTTC.

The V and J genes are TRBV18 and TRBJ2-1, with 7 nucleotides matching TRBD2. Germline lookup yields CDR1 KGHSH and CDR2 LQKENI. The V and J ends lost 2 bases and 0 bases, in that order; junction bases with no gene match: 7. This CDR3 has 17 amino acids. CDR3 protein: CASSPISGMSSYNEQFF. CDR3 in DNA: TGTGCCAGCTCACCAATCAGCGGGATGAGCTCCTACAATGAGCAGTTCTTC.

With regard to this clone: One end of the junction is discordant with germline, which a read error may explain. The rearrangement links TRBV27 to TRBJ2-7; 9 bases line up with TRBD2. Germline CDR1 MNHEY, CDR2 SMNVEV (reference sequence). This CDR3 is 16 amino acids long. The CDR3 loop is CASRLWGTSLHYEQYF. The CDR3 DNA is TGTGCCAGCAGATTATGGGGGACTAGCCTCCACTACGAGCAGTACTTC.